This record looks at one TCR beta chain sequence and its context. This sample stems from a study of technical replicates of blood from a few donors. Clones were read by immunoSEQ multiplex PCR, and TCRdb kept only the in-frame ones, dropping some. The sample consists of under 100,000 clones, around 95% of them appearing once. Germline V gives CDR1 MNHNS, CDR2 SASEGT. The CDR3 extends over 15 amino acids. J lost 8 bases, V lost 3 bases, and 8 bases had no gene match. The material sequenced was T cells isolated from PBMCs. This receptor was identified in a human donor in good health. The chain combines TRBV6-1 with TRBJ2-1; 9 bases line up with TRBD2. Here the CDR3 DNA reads TGTGCCAGCAGTGAGAGGGCGGGGGGGCCGTATGAGCAGTTCTTC. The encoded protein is CASSERAGGPYEQFF.